These T cell receptor beta chains were read from a single sample in a study of T cell responses to AZD1222 COVID-19 vaccine. This table comes from immunoSEQ multiplex PCR, and its TCRdb copy is limited to in-frame clones, with some not included. The sample contains approximately 80,000 clones, around 87% of which appear only once. Source: peripheral blood, taken on day 0 of AZD1222 vaccination. All receptors come from an adult in good health. CDR3s include the opening cysteine and the closing phenylalanine or tryptophan. D genes are given only for firm matches. The size entry is marked missing in some rows and otherwise reads once, few, many or a size class.

D gene,V gene,J gene,clone size,CDR3 protein,CDR3 DNA
NA,TRBV5-1,TRBJ1-2,once,CASSFGPGNGYTF,TGCGCCAGCAGCTTTGGTCCAGGGAATGGCTACACCTTC
NA,TRBV6-2/TRBV6-3,TRBJ2-5,NA,CASSRGKETQYF,TGTGCCAGCAGTCGGGGAAAGGAGACCCAGTACTTC
NA,TRBV5-1,TRBJ1-1,NA,CASSLEGNGDLKAFF,TGCGCCAGCAGCTTGGAAGGGAACGGAGACTTAAAAGCTTTCTTT
TRBD2,TRBV28,TRBJ2-7,NA,CARRRLAELRAQYF,TGTGCCAGAAGACGACTAGCGGAACTACGAGCGCAGTACTTC
NA,TRBV13,TRBJ2-1,once,CASSPLNHLLEQFF,TGTGCCAGCAGCCCCCTTAACCACCTCTTGGAGCAGTTCTTC
NA,TRBV4-2,TRBJ2-7,NA,CASSQVPGLTYEQYF,TGTGCCAGCAGCCAAGTACCGGGACTGACCTACGAGCAGTACTTC
NA,TRBV2,TRBJ2-5,NA,CASRYYSDQETQYF,TGTGCCAGCAGGTACTATAGCGATCAGGAGACCCAGTACTTC
NA,TRBV6-5,TRBJ1-1,NA,CASSYEGSDTEAFF,TGTGCCAGCAGTTACGAAGGGTCGGACACTGAAGCTTTCTTT
NA,TRBV7-8,TRBJ2-7,few,CASSPTGLASSYEQYF,TGTGCCAGCAGCCCGACGGGACTCGCGAGCTCCTACGAGCAGTACTTC
NA,TRBV18,TRBJ2-5,NA,CASSPTDVIIETQYF,TGTGCCAGCTCACCAACGGACGTAATTATTGAGACCCAGTACTTC
NA,TRBV7-6,TRBJ1-6,NA,CASSSQVYNSPLHF,TGTGCCAGCAGCTCACAGGTCTATAATTCACCCCTCCACTTT
NA,TRBV28,TRBJ1-1,NA,CASSLEDTEAFF,TGTGCCAGCAGTTTGGAAGACACTGAAGCTTTCTTT
NA,TRBV1,TRBJ2-7,NA,CTSSQGTSGRRAAQYF,TGCACCAGCAGCCAAGGGACTAGCGGGAGGCGTGCCGCGCAGTACTTC
TRBD1,TRBV29-1,TRBJ2-3,NA,CSVEDDTTDRSEF,TGCAGCGTTGAAGATGATACCACGGACAGGTCCGAATTT
NA,TRBV18,TRBJ2-5,NA,CASTQQDQETQYF,TGTGCCAGCACCCAGCAAGACCAAGAGACCCAGTACTTC
NA,TRBV6-5,TRBJ1-5,NA,CASSSRRRQPQHF,TGTGCCAGCAGTTCTCGGAGGCGTCAGCCCCAGCATTTT
NA,TRBV18,TRBJ2-1,NA,CASSPTRGTYNEQFF,TGTGCCAGCTCACCAACTCGGGGAACTTACAATGAGCAGTTCTTC
NA,TRBV15,TRBJ2-6,NA,CATSGPIGSGANVLTF,TGTGCCACCTCTGGGCCCATCGGATCTGGGGCCAACGTCCTGACTTTC
TRBD2,TRBV30,TRBJ2-1,NA,CAWSQRGAVGFF,TGTGCCTGGTCCCAGCGGGGGGCAGTCGGGTTCTTC
NA,TRBV28,TRBJ2-2,NA,CASILHGGPGELFF,TGTGCCAGCATCCTACACGGGGGACCCGGGGAGCTGTTTTTT
NA,TRBV19,TRBJ2-7,NA,CASSALQGHEQYF,TGTGCCAGTAGTGCCCTACAGGGTCACGAGCAGTACTTC
NA,TRBV5-4,TRBJ1-6,NA,CASSLPNSPLHF,TGTGCCAGCAGCTTGCCCAATTCACCCCTCCACTTT
TRBD1,TRBV24-1,TRBJ1-1,NA,CATRGDRATEAFF,TGTGCCACCAGGGGGGACAGGGCGACTGAAGCTTTCTTT
TRBD1,TRBV30,TRBJ2-7,NA,CAWSTGAGDEQYF,TGTGCCTGGAGTACAGGGGCGGGCGACGAGCAGTACTTC
TRBD2,TRBV5-4,TRBJ2-7,NA,CASSLGRTSGREYF,TGTGCCAGCAGCTTGGGGAGGACTAGCGGGAGAGAGTACTTC
TRBD2,TRBV29-1,TRBJ2-3,NA,CSVRTSAEDTQYF,TGCAGCGTTCGGACTAGCGCCGAAGATACGCAGTATTTT
TRBD2,TRBV18,TRBJ2-1,NA,CASSHGTSGSNEQFF,TGTGCCAGCTCTCACGGGACTAGCGGGAGCAATGAGCAGTTCTTC
TRBD1,TRBV19,TRBJ1-1,NA,CASSIRDRGPNTEAFF,TGTGCCAGTAGTATTCGGGACAGGGGGCCGAACACTGAAGCTTTCTTT
NA,TRBV5-1,TRBJ1-1,NA,CASSRGLGLRDTEAFF,TGCGCCAGCAGTCGCGGGCTGGGATTGAGGGACACTGAAGCTTTCTTT
NA,TRBV25-1,TRBJ1-2,NA,CASSEYTDGYTF,TGTGCCAGCAGTGAATATACCGACGGCTACACCTTC
NA,TRBV29-1,TRBJ2-7,NA,CSVVRWTDSSYEQYF,TGCAGCGTTGTACGTTGGACAGATAGCTCCTACGAGCAGTACTTC
NA,TRBV19,TRBJ1-5,NA,CASSKEGGPNQPQHF,TGTGCCAGTAGTAAAGAGGGGGGTCCCAATCAGCCCCAGCATTTT
NA,TRBV20-1,TRBJ2-7,NA,CSASGQSRYEQYF,TGCAGTGCTAGTGGGCAGAGCCGCTACGAGCAGTACTTC
NA,TRBV3-1/TRBV3-2,TRBJ2-3,NA,CASSQESLGTDTQYF,TGTGCCAGCAGCCAAGAATCCCTCGGCACAGATACGCAGTATTTT
TRBD2,TRBV5-1,TRBJ2-1,NA,CASSLGLAGSTYNEQFF,TGCGCCAGCAGCTTAGGACTAGCGGGATCGACCTACAATGAGCAGTTCTTC
NA,TRBV3-1/TRBV3-2,TRBJ1-2,NA,CASSQGTYGYTF,TGTGCCAGCAGCCAAGGAACTTATGGCTACACCTTC
NA,TRBV20-1,TRBJ2-5,NA,CSASRAKETQYF,TGCAGTGCTAGTCGGGCAAAGGAGACCCAGTACTTC
TRBD2,TRBV15,TRBJ2-1,NA,CATSRGLAGVVSYNEQFF,TGTGCCACCAGCAGAGGACTAGCGGGAGTAGTGTCCTACAATGAGCAGTTCTTC
NA,TRBV2,TRBJ2-7,NA,CASKANYEQYF,TGTGCCAGTAAGGCCAACTACGAGCAGTACTTC
NA,TRBV28,TRBJ2-5,NA,CASSQVEVGETQYF,TGTGCCAGCAGCCAGGTTGAGGTCGGAGAGACCCAGTACTTC
TRBD1,TRBV6-5,TRBJ1-2,NA,CATWDRANYGYTF,TGTGCCACCTGGGACAGGGCTAACTATGGCTACACCTTC
NA,TRBV10-3,TRBJ1-1,once,CAISEGSTEAFF,TGTGCCATCAGCGAGGGGAGCACTGAAGCTTTCTTT
NA,TRBV4-3,TRBJ1-6,NA,CASSQDGGVNSPLHF,TGCGCCAGCAGCCAAGATGGGGGCGTTAATTCACCCCTCCACTTT
NA,TRBV7-2,TRBJ1-1,NA,CASSPGTLNTEAFF,TGTGCCAGCAGCCCGGGGACATTGAACACTGAAGCTTTCTTT
TRBD1,TRBV19,TRBJ1-3,NA,CASGDSSGNTIYF,TGTGCCAGTGGGGACAGCTCTGGAAACACCATATATTTT
TRBD2,TRBV18,TRBJ2-1,NA,CASSPKTSGRPDEQFF,TGTGCCAGCTCACCCAAGACTAGCGGGAGACCCGATGAGCAGTTCTTC